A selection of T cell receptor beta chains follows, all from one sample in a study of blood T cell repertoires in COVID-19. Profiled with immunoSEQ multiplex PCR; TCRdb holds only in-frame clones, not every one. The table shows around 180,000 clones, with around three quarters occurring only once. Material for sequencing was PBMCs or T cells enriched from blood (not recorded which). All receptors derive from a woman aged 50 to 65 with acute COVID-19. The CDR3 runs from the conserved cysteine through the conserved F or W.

CAIREGQIYGYTF	TRBV10-3	TRBJ1-2
CASSQGAYNYGYTF	TRBV3-1/TRBV3-2	TRBJ1-2
CASSQDLRDRGRRGYTF	TRBV4-1	TRBJ1-2
CASSHPGQSYTQYF	TRBV4-3	TRBJ2-3
CASSSRDRGTYGYTF	TRBV5-1	TRBJ1-2
CAISEFDSPLHF	TRBV10-3	TRBJ1-6
CASTPRLTGAGTEAFF	TRBV11-2	TRBJ1-1
CATGDRGPDTQYF	TRBV19	TRBJ2-3
CASSQRVGGYTF	TRBV2	TRBJ1-2
CASSLGGVQNTEAFF	TRBV5-1	TRBJ1-1
CASWGGNQPQHF	TRBV2	TRBJ1-5
CASSPGSYNEQFF	TRBV7-2	TRBJ2-1
CASTLTGAGANVLTF	TRBV2	TRBJ2-6
CASSPRLAGAYNEQFF	TRBV7-3	TRBJ2-1
CASVPAWGQRGAPLHF	TRBV28	TRBJ1-6
CASSVEGGETQYF	TRBV19	TRBJ2-5
CATSDDRDRGYTF	TRBV24-1	TRBJ1-2
CASSGSRHPNYGYTF	TRBV6-4	TRBJ1-2
CASTHPGTVLYGYTF	TRBV19	TRBJ1-2